What follows is one T cell receptor (beta chain) and its context. The CDR3 runs 13 residues. V lost 5 bases, J lost 3 bases, and 11 bases lay in between. Germline loops: CDR1 MNHNS, CDR2 SASEGT. The use of genomic DNA as template underpinned the TCR beta VDJ and CDR3 profiling. Each CDR3 protein is one row after TCRdb ran MiXCR on the reads. Among around 430,000 distinct CDR3 sequences listed, approximately 33% were seen once. This sample is drawn from a study of CD8+CD57+ T cells in acquired aplastic anemia. The wider study: DNA from sorted CD4+ and CD8+ cells averaged around 3.5 ug.

Patients chosen for sequencing had shown CD8+CD57+ cell expansion by flow cytometry. Patients had not yet gotten any therapy when their blood was taken for sampling. The sequence came from a human donor with aplastic anemia. The chain uses TRBV6-1 and TRBJ2-7; D is unclear. Material: sorted CD4+, CD8+, or CD8+CD57+ T cells (not recorded which) from PBMCs. CDR3 residues: CASSPGRNYEQYF. The CDR3 coding sequence is TGTGCCAGCAGTCCCGGACGGAACTACGAGCAGTACTTC.